This T cell receptor beta chain was found in a study of T cell responses to AZD1222 COVID-19 vaccine. The method was immunoSEQ multiplex PCR; TCRdb's version includes in-frame clones alone and lacks a portion of them. Of over 150,000 clones in the sample, around nine tenths are singletons; the top ten hold 18%. The germline V and J ends were trimmed by 4 bases and 7 bases, with 11 bases remaining between them. The CDR3 is 12 residues long. The germline CDR1 and CDR2 sequences are SGHRS and YFSETQ. This clone showed up just a few times. The receptor was isolated from an adult in good health. The sample in question was peripheral blood, obtained on day 0 of AZD1222 vaccination. This chain uses TRBV5-1 with TRBJ1-2, with no clear D. The CDR3 sequence is CASSQDAFGYTF. The DNA of the CDR3 is TGCGCCAGCAGCCAGGACGCTTTTGGCTACACCTTC.